This is a list of T cell receptor beta chains from one sample in a study of technical replicates of blood from a few donors. The data were produced by immunoSEQ multiplex PCR, yet TCRdb's version contains in-frame clones alone and is incomplete. The repertoire holds 80,000 to 100,000 clones, with 90% to 97% as singletons. Sequencing was done on a sample of T cells isolated from PBMCs. These receptors all stem from a human donor in good health. The conserved cysteine and the conserved F or W are not part of the CDR3 here.

j_gene: TRBJ1-2
v_gene: TRBV2
len: 14
CDR3aa: ASSGDPDRGGYGYT

j_gene: TRBJ1-1
v_gene: TRBV15
len: 12
CDR3aa: ATSRDRANTEAF

j_gene: TRBJ1-5
v_gene: TRBV7-2
len: 13
CDR3aa: ASSYTGGGSQPQH

j_gene: TRBJ1-1
v_gene: TRBV28
len: 13
CDR3aa: ASSLRGYLVTEAF

j_gene: TRBJ2-1
v_gene: TRBV7-6
len: 12
CDR3aa: ASSPGTNWDEQF

j_gene: TRBJ2-5
v_gene: TRBV6-4
len: 11
CDR3aa: AGGAELQETQY

j_gene: TRBJ2-1
v_gene: TRBV19
len: 13
CDR3aa: ASSIAGGSYNEQF

j_gene: TRBJ1-5
v_gene: TRBV27
len: 15
CDR3aa: ASSFVGTGRLNQPQH

j_gene: TRBJ2-3
v_gene: TRBV6-6
len: 12
CDR3aa: ASSYQASTDTQY

j_gene: TRBJ1-2
v_gene: TRBV7-2
len: 12
CDR3aa: ASSLEGGPSGYT

j_gene: TRBJ2-3
v_gene: TRBV5-4
len: 12
CDR3aa: ASSSEVSTDTQY

j_gene: TRBJ2-3
v_gene: TRBV7-8
len: 16
CDR3aa: ASTLLWSGGESTDTQY

j_gene: TRBJ1-2
v_gene: TRBV2
len: 14
CDR3aa: ASSEGRGIIGRGYT

j_gene: TRBJ2-1
v_gene: TRBV19
len: 13
CDR3aa: ASSISTGVHNEQF

j_gene: TRBJ1-4
v_gene: TRBV7-6
len: 12
CDR3aa: ASSRQGSAEKLF